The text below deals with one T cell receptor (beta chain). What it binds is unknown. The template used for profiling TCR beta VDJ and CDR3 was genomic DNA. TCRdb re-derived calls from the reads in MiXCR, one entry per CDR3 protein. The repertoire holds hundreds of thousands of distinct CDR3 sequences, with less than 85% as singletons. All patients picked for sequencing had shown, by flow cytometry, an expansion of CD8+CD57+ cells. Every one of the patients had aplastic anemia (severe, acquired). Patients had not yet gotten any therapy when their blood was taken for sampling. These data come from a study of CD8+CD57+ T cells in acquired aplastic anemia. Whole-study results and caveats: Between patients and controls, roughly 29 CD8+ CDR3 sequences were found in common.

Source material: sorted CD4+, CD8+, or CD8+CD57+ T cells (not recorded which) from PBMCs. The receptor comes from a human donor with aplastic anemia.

CDR3 amino acids: CASSLERGLSSYNEQFF. The DNA for the CDR3 is TGTGCCAGCAGCTTGGAGAGGGGGTTAAGCTCCTACAATGAGCAGTTCTTC. The rearrangement uses TRBV5-6 and TRBJ2-1, with D possibly TRBD1 on 6 matching bases. The CDR3 length is 17 residues. V shed 0 bases and J shed 0 bases, with 13 bases lying between them. From germline, CDR1 is SGHDT and CDR2 YYEEEE.